The 23 T cell receptor beta chains below come from one sample, sequenced in a study of shared clonotypes between healthy human individuals. Here immunoSEQ multiplex PCR was the method, and the copy in TCRdb shows in-frame clones only, minus some. The data contain over a million clones, roughly 96% of them singletons. The sequenced material came from naive CD4+ T cells sorted from blood. Subset described: CD45RA+ positively selected. These receptors were collected from a man younger than 45 in good health.

This chain uses TRBV6-9 with TRBJ2-7, with D unresolved. Germline assignment: CDR1 MNHGY and CDR2 SVAAGI. There are 14 residues in the CDR3. Trimming stripped 10 bases from V and 0 bases from J, with 16 bases between. The CDR3 loop reads CAKNMGCTSYEQYF. The DNA of the CDR3 is TGTGCCAAAAACATGGGGTGCACCTCCTACGAGCAGTACTTC.

The V and J genes are TRBV30 and TRBJ2-3; D unresolved. Germline assignment: CDR1 GTSNPN and CDR2 SVGIG (reference sequence). This CDR3 is 13 amino acids long. Deletions cut 2 bases from V and 3 bases from J, with 9 bases between. The CDR3 nucleotides read TGTGCCTGGAGTTCGGTTATGACAGATACGCAGTATTTT. The encoded protein is CAWSSVMTDTQYF.

In regard to this clone: Distinct nucleotide sequences in the sample also encode this CDR3. The chain carries TRBV29-1 and TRBJ1-1; D is unresolved. Germline lookup yields CDR1 SQVTM and CDR2 ANQGSEA. Trimming took off 1 base at V and 0 bases at J, with 6 bases between the two ends. There are 13 residues in the CDR3. In DNA form, the CDR3 reads TGCAGCGTTGAAGGTAGGCTGAACACTGAAGCTTTCTTT. Translation gives CSVEGRLNTEAFF.

V usage is TRBV28 and J usage is TRBJ2-7; maybe TRBD1 (6 bases). Per the germline V gene, CDR1 is MDHEN and CDR2 is SYDVKM. Between the trimmed V and J ends, which lost 6 bases and 3 bases, there was a span of 18 bases. CDR3 length: 15 residues. The CDR3 spells CASSSGTQQFYEQYF. DNA of the CDR3: TGTGCCAGCAGCTCCGGGACACAACAATTCTACGAGCAGTACTTC.

This chain joins TRBV28 and TRBJ1-4; D is undetermined. CDR1 MDHEN and CDR2 SYDVKM come from the germline V gene. Trimming stripped 7 bases from V and 5 bases from J, with 11 bases between. There are 13 residues in the CDR3. CDR3 DNA: TGTGCCAGCACCCCCGGCCAAAATGAAAAACTGTTTTTT. It encodes CASTPGQNEKLFF.

V is TRBV18 and J is TRBJ2-7, with 8 bases lining up with TRBD2. CDR1 and CDR2 from the germline V gene are KGHSH and LQKENI. This CDR3 is built from 16 residues. Unmatched junction bases numbered 9, after V lost 1 base and J lost 4 bases. The CDR3, as DNA: TGTGCCAGCTCACCACTGTCAAGCGGGAGTTCGTACGAGCAGTACTTC. This translates into CASSPLSSGSSYEQYF.

The chain couples TRBV28 to TRBJ1-1; no firm D call. V lost 2 bases to trimming and J lost 6 bases, with 7 bases between them. CDR3 size: 12 residues. The germline V gene encodes CDR1 MDHEN and CDR2 SYDVKM. CDR3 protein: CASSLTVSEAFF. The CDR3 region has the DNA TGTGCCAGCAGTTTAACTGTATCTGAAGCTTTCTTT.

CDR3 protein: CSVGWRESPGTDTQYF. As DNA, the CDR3 is TGCAGCGTTGGTTGGAGGGAAAGCCCAGGCACAGATACGCAGTATTTT. This chain joins TRBV29-1 and TRBJ2-3; possible D gene TRBD2, 6 bases. This CDR3 is 16 amino acids long. Deletions cut 4 bases from V and 1 base from J, with 18 bases between. Looked up from germline, CDR1 is SQVTM and CDR2 is ANQGSEA.

The chain uses TRBV6-5 and TRBJ1-1; no firm D call. Deletions cut 5 bases from V and 4 bases from J, with 14 bases between. The V gene's germline CDR1 is MNHEY and CDR2 SVGAGI. The CDR3 spans 14 residues. This chain's CDR3 is CASSPPPPGTEAFF. DNA of the CDR3: TGTGCCAGCAGTCCCCCCCCACCGGGCACTGAAGCTTTCTTT.

The chain is built from TRBV21-1 and TRBJ2-2; the listed D gene, TRBD1, was not tested against the DNA. TRBV21-1 is shown as a pseudogene. The CDR3 is 18 residues long. The CDR3 is CASSKGIRGRIGTGELFF. CDR3 DNA sequence: TGTGCCAGCAGCAAAGGGATCAGGGGGCGAATCGGCACCGGGGAGCTGTTTTTT.

The chain has TRBV5-4 and TRBJ2-7; 8 bases fit TRBD2. The CDR3 sequence is 18 residues long. Germline V gene lookup returns CDR1 SGHNT and CDR2 YYREEE (reference sequence). Unmatched junction bases numbered 13, after V lost 0 bases and J lost 2 bases. CDR3 DNA: TGTGCCAGCAGCTTGGAGGGTAGCGGGACGCTCGCACCCTACGAGCAGTACTTC. It is translated as CASSLEGSGTLAPYEQYF.

This chain uses TRBV25-1 with TRBJ1-4, with D possibly matching TRBD1 (6 bases). The V end lost 7 bases, the J end lost 4 bases, and 16 bases lay between the germline ends. Germline lookup yields CDR1 MGHDK and CDR2 SYGVNS. CDR3 length: 15 amino acids. CDR3 protein: CASNRATSNNEKLFF. The CDR3 nucleotides are TGTGCCAGCAACAGGGCTACGTCCAATAATGAAAAACTGTTTTTT.

The V gene is TRBV25-1, the J gene TRBJ2-2; D unclear. In germline, CDR1 is MGHDK, CDR2 SYGVNS. V lost 2 bases, J lost 3 bases, and 4 bases lay in between. The CDR3 runs to 13 residues. The CDR3 bases are TGTGCCAGCAGTGAAGTGTACACCGGGGAGCTGTTTTTT. It translates to CASSEVYTGELFF.

The rearrangement uses TRBV11-2 and TRBJ2-7; D may be TRBD1 (5 bases). This CDR3 region has 14 residues. The germline V gene has CDR1 SGHAT and CDR2 FQNNGV. V was clipped by 1 base and J by 4 bases, with 11 bases between them. The CDR3 DNA follows: TGTGCCAGCAGCTTAGGGCGGACAATGTACGAGCAGTACTTC. It yields the protein CASSLGRTMYEQYF.

This chain joins TRBV5-1 and TRBJ2-1, with 9 bases identical to TRBD2. Germline assignment: CDR1 SGHRS and CDR2 YFSETQ. CDR3 length equals 15 residues. The J segment lost 6 bases and the V segment lost 4 bases, leaving 8 bases of the junction unmatched. This chain's CDR3 is CASSGRAGGFNEQFF. CDR3 bases: TGCGCCAGCAGCGGCCGAGCGGGAGGTTTCAATGAGCAGTTCTTC.

The gene calls are TRBV7-8 and TRBJ2-3; D is undetermined. V lost 5 bases to trimming and J lost 0 bases, with 9 bases between them. The germline V gene has CDR1 SGHVS and CDR2 FQNEAQ. The CDR3 has 14 amino acids. CDR3 nucleotide sequence: TGTGCCAGCAGCCGTTATCCTAGCACAGATACGCAGTATTTT. This translates into CASSRYPSTDTQYF.

CDR3 coding DNA: TGTGCCAGCAGTTTTTCGGCGTCTGGCTCGCAGGGCTACACCTTC. Amino acid sequence: CASSFSASGSQGYTF. This chain links TRBV27 with TRBJ1-2, with D uncertain. The CDR3 has 15 amino acids. Germline values: CDR1 MNHEY, CDR2 SMNVEV (reference sequence). Between the trimmed V and J ends, which lost 3 bases and 8 bases, there was a span of 19 bases.

This clone appeared a single time. The chain joins TRBV18 to TRBJ1-2; D remains unclear. The CDR3 runs to 15 residues. Germline-derived CDR1 and CDR2 are KGHSH and LQKENI. Trimming took off 3 bases at V and 4 bases at J, with 15 bases between the two ends. The CDR3 reads CASSPIGPGIYGYTF. CDR3 in DNA: TGTGCCAGCTCACCCATCGGGCCAGGCATCTATGGCTACACCTTC. Full variable domain (rest looked up from reference TRBV18 and TRBJ1-2): NAGVMQNPRHLVRRRGQEARLRCSPMKGHSHVYWYRQLPEEGLKFMVYLQKENIIDESGMPKERFSAEFPKEGPSILRIQQVVRGDSAAYFCASSPIGPGIYGYTFGSGTRLTVV.

The CDR3 sequence is CASSLGGSGTTFYTDTQYF. As DNA, the CDR3 is TGTGCCAGCAGCTTGGGGGGTAGCGGGACCACCTTTTACACAGATACGCAGTATTTT. This sequence joins TRBV5-5 and TRBJ2-3; 8 bases are a match to TRBD2. There are 19 residues in the CDR3. Trimming removed 0 bases from V and 2 bases from J; junction bases left unmatched: 14. Germline V gene sequence: CDR1 SGHKS, CDR2 YYEKEE (reference sequence). The entire variable domain, with the rest obtained from reference TRBV5-5 and TRBJ2-3, is as follows: DAGVTQSPTHLIKTRGQQVTLRCSPISGHKSVSWYQQVLGQGPQFIFQYYEKEERGRGNFPDRFSARQFPNYSSELNVNALLLGDSALYLCASSLGGSGTTFYTDTQYFGPGTRLTVL.

This sequence joins TRBV7-2 and TRBJ2-2; 9 bases are a match to TRBD2. Germline-derived CDR1 and CDR2 are SGHTA and FQGNSA. With V trimmed by 2 bases and J by 6 bases, 4 bases remained unmatched. The CDR3 length is 15 residues. The CDR3 DNA reads TGTGCCAGCAGCTTAAGAATAGCGGGAGCCGGGGAGCTGTTTTTT. Protein sequence: CASSLRIAGAGELFF.

The V call is TRBV13, the J call TRBJ2-3; 11 positions match TRBD2. The CDR3 loop spans 16 amino acids. CDR1 and CDR2 from the germline V gene are PRHDT and FYEKMQ (reference sequence). The ends lost 2 bases at V and 3 bases at J; junction bases unmatched: 4. The chain's CDR3 is CASSLPTSGSTDTQYF. In nucleotides, the CDR3 is TGTGCCAGCAGCTTACCTACTAGCGGGAGTACAGATACGCAGTATTTT.

CDR3 DNA: TGTGCCAGTAGTATAGGGGGCCCTGAAGCTTTCTTT. Its protein is CASSIGGPEAFF. The V gene is TRBV19, the J gene TRBJ1-1; D is perhaps TRBD1 (5 bases). This CDR3 is built from 12 residues. Germline CDR1 is LNHDA and CDR2 is SQIVND (reference sequence). V was pared by 1 base and J by 6 bases, with 6 bases between.

The V and J genes are TRBV11-3 and TRBJ2-2; 8 nucleotides line up with TRBD2. CDR3 length: 20 amino acids. Trimming removed 5 bases from V and 6 bases from J; junction bases left unmatched: 23. CDR1 and CDR2 (germline): SGHNT, YENEEA. The CDR3 DNA is TGTGCCAGCAGCCCATCCCGGGTTAACACCCCGGGACTAGTAGCCGGGGAGCTGTTTTTT. Translation: CASSPSRVNTPGLVAGELFF.